This entry lists 28 T cell receptor beta chains sequenced from one sample in a study of human T cells and chemical hapten exposure. TCRdb used MiXCR to reprocess the RACE reads, holding one entry per CDR3 protein. The profile covers fewer than 100,000 distinct CDR3 sequences, with around an eighth appearing a single time and approximately 2.1% taken by the ten largest. Specified time point: patch test 1, 2 weeks after DPC sensitization. Treatment meaning: therapeutic diphenylcyclopropenone sensitization with weekly scalp DPC. This material consisted of whole blood, taken in connection with sensitization to the hapten diphenylcyclopropenone (DPC). These receptors were obtained from a woman aged 40 to 49 with alopecia areata. Some clones in this sample may be carry-over from other donors' samples.

This clonotype was observed a few times. The J gene is TRBJ2-7, the V gene TRBV18; D is undetermined. Germline CDR1 and CDR2: KGHSH and LQKENI. V lost 2 bases to trimming and J lost 2 bases, with 7 bases between them. This CDR3 has 13 amino acids. CDR3 sequence: CASSPAMAYEQYF. CDR3 sequence (DNA): TGTGCCAGCTCACCAGCGATGGCCTACGAGCAGTACTTC. Together with reference TRBV18 and TRBJ2-7, the CDR3 gives the full variable domain: NAGVMQNPRHLVRRRGQEARLRCSPMKGHSHVYWYRQLPEEGLKFMVYLQKENIIDESGMPKERFSAEFPKEGPSILRIQQVVRGDSAAYFCASSPAMAYEQYFGPGTRLTVT.

This chain links TRBV24-1 with TRBJ2-3; D gene unclear. The CDR3 consists of 13 residues. Germline lookup yields CDR1 KGHDR and CDR2 SFDVKD. V lost 4 bases and J 3 bases, leaving 7 bases between the germline ends. The DNA for the CDR3 is TGTGCCACCAGTGACCCCCTAACAGATACGCAGTATTTT. This sequence encodes CATSDPLTDTQYF.

This chain uses TRBV27 with TRBJ2-7; 7 bases line up with TRBD2. Germline loops: CDR1 MNHEY, CDR2 SMNVEV (reference sequence). This CDR3 spans 13 amino acids. The V and J ends lost 1 base and 6 bases, in that order; junction bases with no gene match: 3. The DNA of the CDR3 is TGTGCCAGCAGTTTATATTGGGAGGGCGAGCAGTACTTC. Translation gives CASSLYWEGEQYF.

This clonotype turned up a few times. The rearrangement joins TRBV9 to TRBJ2-5; the match to TRBD1 covers 9 bases. Trimming cost V 1 base and J 1 base; bases outside gene matches: 5. This CDR3 contains 16 residues. CDR1 SGDLS and CDR2 YYNGEE come from the germline V gene. This chain's CDR3 is CASSVKDRGFQETQYF. CDR3 DNA sequence: TGTGCCAGCAGCGTAAAAGACAGGGGGTTCCAAGAGACCCAGTACTTC.

The chain couples TRBV7-9 to TRBJ2-3; D may match TRBD1 or TRBD2 (5 bases each). The CDR3 is made up of 11 amino acids. V lost 11 bases, J lost 4 bases, and 10 bases lay in between. Germline V gene lookup returns CDR1 SEHNR and CDR2 FQNEAQ (reference sequence). CDR3 residues: CALGGADTQYF. CDR3 nucleotide sequence: TGTGCCCTTGGGGGAGCAGATACGCAGTATTTT.

The table lists this clonotype with a few counts. This chain connects TRBV12-2 to TRBJ2-3; TRBD2, the D gene given by the table, was not confirmed from the DNA. TRBV12-2 is deemed a pseudogene. The CDR3 runs to 15 residues. CDR3 region: CASRPSGSGADTQYF. The DNA for the CDR3 is TGTGCAAGTCGCCCTAGCGGGAGTGGTGCAGATACGCAGTATTTT.

This clonotype has a handful of counts. The genes are TRBV27 and TRBJ1-5; D uncertain. There are 14 residues in the CDR3. Between the trimmed V and J ends, which lost 0 bases and 7 bases, there was a span of 10 bases. Per germline, CDR1 MNHEY and CDR2 SMNVEV (reference sequence). CDR3: CASSLSGSRQPQHF. The DNA for the CDR3 is TGTGCCAGCAGTTTATCGGGATCACGGCAGCCCCAGCATTTT.

This clonotype was seen only a few times. The chain has TRBV29-1 and TRBJ2-3; 7 bases agree with TRBD1. Germline V CDR1 and CDR2: SQVTM, ANQGSEA. V was pared by 4 bases and J by 4 bases, with 14 bases of the junction left unmatched. The CDR3 runs to 16 residues. The CDR3 DNA is TGCAGCGTTGGAGGGACGGACAGGCCTCTATCAGATACGCAGTATTTT. As protein: CSVGGTDRPLSDTQYF.

A few counts support this clonotype. The CDR3 here is CASTGQGNTEAFF. CDR3 coding DNA: TGTGCCAGCACCGGACAGGGAAACACTGAAGCTTTCTTT. The chain uses TRBV2 and TRBJ1-1; 8 nucleotides match TRBD1. J lost 2 bases, V lost 7 bases, and 3 bases had no gene match. The germline V gene encodes CDR1 SNHLY and CDR2 FYNNEI. The CDR3 is 13 residues long.

This clonotype was detected ten times or more. V and J are TRBV29-1 and TRBJ2-1; no firm D call. Trimming pared 4 bases from V and 0 bases from J, leaving 4 bases between. Germline V gene sequence: CDR1 SQVTM, CDR2 ANQGSEA. This CDR3 has 12 amino acids. CDR3 sequence: CSVVDSYNEQFF. CDR3 DNA sequence: TGCAGCGTTGTAGACTCCTACAATGAGCAGTTCTTC.

This clonotype was seen a few times. CDR3 sequence (DNA): TGTGCCAGCATATCTACCCCGAGTGCTACTGATACGCAGTATTTT. It translates to CASISTPSATDTQYF. The chain links TRBV12-3 or TRBV12-4 to TRBJ2-3; D gene ambiguous. The CDR3 spans 15 residues. V dropped 7 bases and J dropped 6 bases, with 20 bases sitting between them.

The chain recombines TRBV28 with TRBJ2-5, with D uncertain. V dropped 2 bases and J dropped 7 bases, with 8 bases sitting between them. Germline V CDR1 and CDR2: MDHEN, SYDVKM. CDR3 length: 12 residues. The CDR3 protein is CASSLDNRTQYF. In nucleotides, the CDR3 is TGTGCCAGCAGTTTAGACAATCGGACCCAGTACTTC.

This sequence joins TRBV20-1 and TRBJ2-1, with no clear D. CDR1 and CDR2 from the germline V gene are DFQATT and SNEGSKA (reference sequence). This CDR3 has 11 residues. Between the trimmed V and J ends, which lost 3 bases and 4 bases, there was a span of 4 bases. CDR3 amino acids: CSASSYNEQFF. As DNA, the CDR3 is TGCAGTGCTAGTAGTTACAATGAGCAGTTCTTC.

This clonotype occurred many times. The rearrangement uses TRBV7-2 and TRBJ2-3; TRBD1 matches 10 bases. CDR1 is SGHTA and CDR2 is FQGNSA in the germline V gene. The CDR3 length is 17 residues. J lost 0 bases, V lost 3 bases, and 6 bases had no gene match. The CDR3 nucleotides are TGTGCCAGCAGCTTCGGACAGGGGGTCCTTAGCACAGATACGCAGTATTTT. Translating gives CASSFGQGVLSTDTQYF.

This clonotype has only a few counts. V and J are TRBV5-1 and TRBJ2-2; no reliable D call. V dropped 7 bases and J dropped 0 bases, with 13 bases sitting between them. Germline CDR1 and CDR2: SGHRS and YFSETQ. The length of the CDR3 is 15 residues. In DNA form, the CDR3 reads TGCGCCAGCGGGTCGAGGAGCTCGAACACCGGGGAGCTGTTTTTT. The encoded protein is CASGSRSSNTGELFF.

This clonotype was seen ten or more times. CDR3 nucleotides: TGCAGTGCTAGTTCCACCCAAGAGACCCAGTACTTC. Protein: CSASSTQETQYF. The chain carries TRBV20-1 and TRBJ2-5; D unresolved. Trimming stripped 3 bases from V and 1 base from J, with 6 bases between. CDR3 length equals 12 residues. Germline assignment: CDR1 DFQATT and CDR2 SNEGSKA (reference sequence).

The chain joins TRBV20-1 to TRBJ2-7; possibly TRBD2 for D (6 bases). From germline, CDR1 is DFQATT and CDR2 SNEGSKA (reference sequence). Trimming cost V 1 base and J 2 bases, with 15 bases left between them. The CDR3 covers 15 residues. DNA of the CDR3: TGCAGTGCTAGAGCCGGGGGAGTACCCCCCTACGAGCAGTACTTC. Protein sequence: CSARAGGVPPYEQYF.

The V call is TRBV7-2, the J call TRBJ2-7; D is unclear. In germline, CDR1 is SGHTA, CDR2 FQGNSA. Trimming removed 1 base at V and 6 bases at J, with 7 bases between. There are 12 residues in the CDR3. CDR3 sequence reads: CASSLEVGEQYF. The CDR3 region has the DNA TGTGCCAGCAGCTTAGAAGTCGGCGAGCAGTACTTC.

This chain connects TRBV6-6 to TRBJ1-3, with D possibly being TRBD1 (5 bases). Per germline, CDR1 MNHNY and CDR2 SVGAGI (reference sequence). This CDR3 is built from 16 residues. V lost 0 bases and J 0 bases, leaving 9 bases between the germline ends. CDR3 protein: CASSYSGATSGNTIYF. Written as DNA, the CDR3 is TGTGCCAGCAGTTACTCTGGGGCCACCTCTGGAAACACCATATATTTT.

The chain links TRBV29-1 to TRBJ2-7; the match to TRBD1 covers 10 bases. Per germline, CDR1 SQVTM and CDR2 ANQGSEA. V trimming: 0 bases; J trimming: 5 bases; junction bases outside the gene matches: 4. The CDR3 covers 14 residues. The CDR3 is CSVEDTDRGNEQYF. The CDR3 nucleotides are TGCAGCGTTGAAGACACGGACAGGGGGAACGAGCAGTACTTC.

This clonotype has a count of ten or more. The CDR3 coding sequence is TGTGCCGGAGGATCGGGACAGGGTTTATATGGCTACACCTTC. Translating it yields CAGGSGQGLYGYTF. The rearrangement uses TRBV28 and TRBJ1-2; 9 bases agree with TRBD1. From germline, CDR1 is MDHEN and CDR2 SYDVKM. CDR3 length equals 14 residues. The junction had 12 bases not matched to a gene; V was cut back by 11 bases and J by 5 bases.

Many counts were recorded for this clonotype. The J gene is TRBJ1-1, the V gene TRBV12-3 or TRBV12-4; 8 bases agree with TRBD1. V lost 6 bases, J lost 5 bases, and 5 bases stayed unmatched. This CDR3 has 13 amino acids. This CDR3 reads CASRQGGWTEAFF. The CDR3 nucleotides are TGTGCCAGCAGACAGGGGGGTTGGACTGAAGCTTTCTTT.

The rearrangement joins TRBV10-3 to TRBJ2-1; 10 bases fit TRBD2. Germline CDR1 ENHRY, CDR2 SYGVKD. J lost 5 bases, V lost 6 bases, and 4 bases had no gene match. There are 14 residues in the CDR3. In DNA, the CDR3 is TGTGCCATCAGGGGGACTAGCGTAGACAATGAGCAGTTCTTC. Translating gives CAIRGTSVDNEQFF.

This chain links TRBV28 with TRBJ1-1; 10 bases align to TRBD1. V gave up 5 bases and J gave up 4 bases; unmatched junction bases: 7. Germline V gene lookup returns CDR1 MDHEN and CDR2 SYDVKM. The CDR3 consists of 15 residues. CDR3: CASSPLGQGGTEAFF. CDR3 sequence (DNA): TGTGCCAGCAGTCCCTTAGGACAGGGGGGCACTGAAGCTTTCTTT.

This clonotype was observed many times. The chain is built from TRBV6-2 or TRBV6-3 and TRBJ2-7, with D perhaps assigned TRBD1 or TRBD2 (5 bases each). Germline values: CDR1 MNHEY, CDR2 SVGEGT. V lost 6 bases and J 2 bases, leaving 17 bases between the germline ends. There are 15 residues in the CDR3. In DNA, the CDR3 is TGTGCCAGCAGCCTGGGACCCCGACGGACCTACGAGCAGTACTTC. Translation: CASSLGPRRTYEQYF.

This clonotype was recorded many times. Compared with germline, one end of the junction differs, possibly owing to a read error. V usage is TRBV6-1 and J usage is TRBJ1-5; maybe TRBD1 (5 bases). The V gene's germline CDR1 is MNHNS and CDR2 SASEGT. This CDR3 comprises 16 residues. CDR3 loop: CASSERGSLSYQPQHF. The DNA of the CDR3 is TGTGCCAGCAGTGAACGGGGCTCGCTTAGCTATCAGCCCCAGCATTTT.

This clonotype was found a few times. The chain employs TRBV20-1 and TRBJ1-4; D remains unclear. Deletions cut 3 bases from V and 0 bases from J, with 8 bases between. CDR1 and CDR2 from the germline V gene are DFQATT and SNEGSKA (reference sequence). The length of the CDR3 is 14 residues. The chain's CDR3 is CSASRQSTNEKLFF. The CDR3 bases are TGCAGTGCTAGCAGGCAGTCAACTAATGAAAAACTGTTTTTT.

This chain joins TRBV11-2 and TRBJ2-3; 15 bases map to TRBD2. CDR3 length: 16 amino acids. J lost 2 bases, V lost 7 bases, and 4 bases had no gene match. CDR1 is SGHAT and CDR2 is FQNNGV in the germline V gene. CDR3 nucleotides: TGTGCCAGCACCGGGACTAGCGGGAGGACCACAGATACGCAGTATTTT. Translation gives CASTGTSGRTTDTQYF.